This T cell receptor (beta chain) came from a study of blood T cells in healthy people across ages. Study-level findings and limits: PBMCs that were unsorted prevented a conclusive naive versus antigen-experienced comparison. Considered underestimates were the diversity estimates obtained from one million T cells.

CDR3 size: 15 residues. Germline loops: CDR1 SGHVS, CDR2 FNYEAQ. On this clonotype itself: No antigen is known for it.

The second PCR ran roughly 6 to 11 cycles with a sample-barcoded 5' primer and J-beta primers. TCRdb re-derived calls from the 5' RACE reads in MiXCR, one entry per CDR3 protein. Here the sample spans 1.5 million or so distinct CDR3 sequences, about 42% being singletons. Isolation per sample recovered at least 6.5 million PBMCs. Total RNA amounts of at least 6 micrograms were extracted per sample. The genes are TRBV7-6 and TRBJ2-7, with D maybe TRBD2 (6 bases). The J call may be mistaken, given a closer DNA end match to TRBJ2-5. Sequenced input: blood. The receptor's source is a woman aged 18-29 years in good health. CDR3 region: CASSAGPREVETQYF. DNA for the CDR3: TGTGCCAGCAGCGCGGGGCCCCGAGAGGTCGAGACCCAGTACTTC.